The subject of this entry is one T cell receptor beta chain. The ends lost 5 bases at V and 8 bases at J; junction bases unmatched: 7. Looked up from germline, CDR1 is SGHAT and CDR2 is FQNNGV. The CDR3 has 16 amino acids. The method was immunoSEQ multiplex PCR; TCRdb's version includes in-frame clones alone and lacks a portion of them. The sample lists fewer than 100,000 clones; 65% to 90% were seen once. These data originate in a study of OX40 agonist ivuxolimab in advanced cancers. The input for sequencing was CD4+ or CD8+ T cells sorted from blood, taken in a trial of the OX40 agonist ivuxolimab. This sequence was found in an adult with an advanced solid tumor such as melanoma, head and neck, liver or kidney cancer. This chain joins TRBV11-2 and TRBJ2-3; 16 bases agree with TRBD2. CDR3 amino acids: CASSRGLAGGRATQYF. In DNA, the CDR3 is TGTGCCAGCAGCAGGGGACTAGCGGGGGGGAGAGCTACGCAGTATTTT.